The 28 T cell receptor beta chains below come from one sample, sequenced in a study of blood T cells in healthy people across ages. Alongside a J-beta primer mix, a sample-barcoded 5' primer served in a second PCR lasting 7 to 11 cycles. TCRdb re-derived calls from the 5' RACE reads in MiXCR, one entry per CDR3 protein. Seen here are about 680,000 distinct CDR3 sequences, roughly 49% observed once, and the top ten hold approximately 32%. Sequenced sample: blood. The receptors were gathered from a woman aged 55-75 years in good health.

This CDR3 is CASRIGQSYEQYF. CDR3 sequence (DNA): TGTGCCAGCAGAATTGGACAGTCCTACGAGCAGTACTTC. The chain links TRBV28 to TRBJ2-7; TRBD1 might be the D (6 bases). The CDR3 has 13 amino acids. Deletions cut 6 bases from V and 1 base from J, with 10 bases between. Germline CDR1 and CDR2: MDHEN and SYDVKM.

This clonotype was recorded once. V is TRBV6-1 and J is TRBJ2-3; 7 bases match TRBD1. Germline CDR1 is MNHNS and CDR2 is SASEGT. This CDR3 comprises 12 residues. The junction had 3 bases not matched to a gene; V was cut back by 7 bases and J by 5 bases. CDR3 protein: CASTRGLDTQYF. CDR3 nucleotides: TGTGCCAGCACGAGGGGGCTAGATACGCAGTATTTT.

The chain uses TRBV28 and TRBJ2-5; a weak D match, TRBD1 (6 bases). Germline CDR1 reads MDHEN; CDR2 reads SYDVKM. Trimming shortened V by 8 bases and J by 2 bases, and 24 bases separated the two germline ends. This CDR3 has 17 residues. The CDR3 is CASSDLGTGTRQETQYF. Here the CDR3 DNA reads TGTGCCAGCTCCGACTTGGGGACCGGGACACGGCAAGAGACCCAGTACTTC.

This clonotype was counted only a few times. J is TRBJ2-7 and V is TRBV5-5; unclear D gene. Deletions cut 2 bases from V and 3 bases from J, with 18 bases between. Germline V gives CDR1 SGHKS, CDR2 YYEKEE (reference sequence). CDR3 length: 16 amino acids. CDR3 DNA: TGTGCCAGCAGCTTTTTTCAACAGCCCAAAAGCTACGAGCAGTACTTC. Protein sequence: CASSFFQQPKSYEQYF.

The chain has TRBV7-3 and TRBJ2-7; the D gene could be TRBD1 or TRBD2 (5 bases each). CDR3 length: 13 residues. The germline gives CDR1 SGHTA, CDR2 FQGTGA. Trimming shortened V by 3 bases and J by 7 bases, and 13 bases separated the two germline ends. CDR3: CASSFFPRGEQYF. In DNA form, the CDR3 reads TGTGCCAGCAGCTTTTTCCCGAGGGGTGAGCAGTACTTC. The variable domain in full, completed from reference TRBV7-3 and TRBJ2-7, reads GAGVSQTPSNKVTEKGKYVELRCDPISGHTALYWYRQSLGQGPEFLIYFQGTGAADDSGLPNDRFFAVRPEGSVSTLKIQRTERGDSAVYLCASSFFPRGEQYFGPGTRLTVT.

Regarding this clonotype: This sequence may be a read error, since a much larger clone differs from it by one base. The chain carries TRBV6-2 or TRBV6-3 and TRBJ2-1; 11 bases agree with TRBD2. Germline V gene data show CDR1 as MNHEY and CDR2 as SVGEGT. The CDR3 covers 14 residues. Trimming removed 11 bases from V and 6 bases from J; junction bases left unmatched: 9. In DNA, the CDR3 is TGTGCCTCCGGCCGCACTAGCGGGGGCAATGAGCAGTTCTTC. As protein: CASGRTSGGNEQFF.

The CDR3 protein is CASSFPGGYGYTF. In DNA, the CDR3 is TGTGCCAGCAGTTTTCCGGGAGGCTATGGCTACACCTTC. The chain joins TRBV27 to TRBJ1-2; D call uncertain. Germline V gene sequence: CDR1 MNHEY, CDR2 SMNVEV (reference sequence). V was clipped by 3 bases and J by 4 bases, with 9 bases between them. The CDR3 covers 13 residues.

The chain uses TRBV27 and TRBJ1-4, with 7 positions matching TRBD1. V trimming: 3 bases; J trimming: 0 bases; junction bases outside the gene matches: 7. The CDR3 covers 17 residues. Germline CDR1 is MNHEY and CDR2 is SMNVEV (reference sequence). This chain's CDR3 is CASSLRTGVTTNEKLFF. The DNA for the CDR3 is TGTGCCAGCAGTTTGCGTACAGGGGTTACAACTAATGAAAAACTGTTTTTT. The whole variable domain, remainder taken from reference TRBV27 and TRBJ1-4, is EAQVTQNPRYLITVTGKKLTVTCSQNMNHEYMSWYRQDPGLGLRQIYYSMNVEVTDKGDVPEGYKVSRKEKRNFPLILESPSPNQTSLYFCASSLRTGVTTNEKLFFGSGTQLSVL.

The chain links TRBV12-3 or TRBV12-4 to TRBJ2-4; D is perhaps TRBD1 or TRBD2 (5 bases each). The CDR3 consists of 16 residues. The V end was cut by 5 bases, the J end by 0 bases, with 14 bases between. The CDR3 bases are TGTGCCAGCAGTGTTGGGGGTTCGCTAGCCAAAAACATTCAGTACTTC. It is translated as CASSVGGSLAKNIQYF.

The V call is TRBV4-3, the J call TRBJ2-3; 12 bases match TRBD2. This CDR3 has 19 residues. V lost 4 bases to trimming and J lost 0 bases; unmatched junction nucleotides: 11. Germline loops: CDR1 LGHNA, CDR2 YSLEER. CDR3 in DNA: TGCGCCAGCAGCCCGGGAAAGACTAGCGGGAGCCCTAGCACAGATACGCAGTATTTT. The encoded protein is CASSPGKTSGSPSTDTQYF.

The sample holds many counts of this clonotype. The chain combines TRBV12-3 or TRBV12-4 with TRBJ2-3; 10 nucleotides agree with TRBD1. V trimming: 6 bases; J trimming: 8 bases; junction bases outside the gene matches: 11. This CDR3 comprises 15 residues. The CDR3 coding sequence is TGTGCCAGCAGCGACGACAGGGGGCGGACAAGTACGCAGTATTTT. This translates into CASSDDRGRTSTQYF.

The chain joins TRBV7-3 to TRBJ2-3; TRBD2 aligns across 10 bases. The V segment lost 4 bases and the J segment 2 bases; nucleotides outside the gene matches: 12. CDR3 length: 18 residues. The germline CDR1 and CDR2 sequences are SGHTA and FQGTGA. CDR3 sequence reads: CASSSGASGSRNTDTQYF. The CDR3 coding sequence is TGTGCCAGCAGCTCCGGGGCTAGCGGGAGTCGAAACACAGATACGCAGTATTTT.

In its sample, this clonotype was seen a few times. The chain recombines TRBV7-2 with TRBJ2-1, with D tentatively TRBD2 (5 bases). Trimming cost V 1 base and J 1 base, with 11 bases left between them. The CDR3 length is 16 residues. CDR1 is SGHTA, CDR2 FQGNSA, per germline. The CDR3 here is CASSLDSGRSYNEQFF. CDR3 nucleotide sequence: TGTGCCAGCAGCTTAGATTCGGGGAGATCCTACAATGAGCAGTTCTTC.

This chain uses TRBV20-1 with TRBJ2-7; a weak D match, TRBD2 (6 bases). The germline V and J ends were trimmed by 6 bases and 0 bases, with 12 bases remaining between them. Per germline, CDR1 DFQATT and CDR2 SNEGSKA (reference sequence). The CDR3 totals 13 residues. CDR3 DNA: TGCAGTGCCGCAGCGGGTCCCTCCTACGAGCAGTACTTC. Its translation: CSAAAGPSYEQYF.

This clonotype was recorded many times. The chain joins TRBV20-1 to TRBJ2-4; D is uncertain. Germline V gene data show CDR1 as DFQATT and CDR2 as SNEGSKA (reference sequence). The CDR3 sequence is 13 residues long. Trimming removed 7 bases at V and 1 base at J, with 11 bases between. CDR3 sequence: CSGGLLAKNIQYF. The CDR3 DNA follows: TGCAGTGGGGGTTTGTTGGCCAAAAACATTCAGTACTTC.

In the case of this clonotype: A much bigger clone sits one base away, suggesting this may be a read error. V is TRBV7-9 and J is TRBJ1-2, with no clear D. CDR1 and CDR2 (germline): SEHNR, FQNEAQ (reference sequence). There are 14 residues in the CDR3. CDR3 in amino acids: CACSLSGKNYGYTF. The CDR3 bases are TGTGCCTGCAGCTTATCCGGGAAAAACTATGGCTACACCTTC.

This clonotype was seen just once. This may be a read error, as it is one base from a much larger clone. The genes are TRBV7-2 and TRBJ2-3, with D possibly being TRBD1 (5 bases). CDR1 and CDR2 from the germline V gene are SGHTA and FQGNSA. The CDR3 is made up of 14 amino acids. Trimming left V 2 bases short and J 7 bases short, with 13 bases between. The CDR3: CASSLRRAANTQYF. CDR3 DNA sequence: TGTGCCAGCAGCTTACGCAGGGCCGCAAATACGCAGTATTTT.

This clonotype was found once. A junction boundary mismatches the germline segment, possibly from a read error. This chain links TRBV27 with TRBJ2-6, with D perhaps matching TRBD1 (6 bases). Germline values: CDR1 MNHEY, CDR2 SMNVEV (reference sequence). This CDR3 contains 16 residues. The CDR3: CASGDSGGSGANALTF. DNA for the CDR3: TGTGCCAGCGGCGACAGTGGGGGCTCTGGGGCCAACGCCCTGACTTTC.

This clonotype was seen a few times. CDR3 sequence (DNA): TGTGCCAGCAGCCTGACTAGCGGGAGTATCCGGAACGGCGACGAGCAGTACTTC. Protein: CASSLTSGSIRNGDEQYF. This rearrangement joins TRBV7-8 to TRBJ2-7; 12 positions agree with TRBD2. With V trimmed by 5 bases and J by 5 bases, 16 bases remained unmatched. The CDR3 has 18 amino acids. The germline V gene has CDR1 SGHVS and CDR2 FQNEAQ.

The gene calls are TRBV7-9 and TRBJ1-1, with D possibly being TRBD1 (5 bases). This CDR3 is built from 16 residues. The V gene's germline CDR1 is SEHNR and CDR2 FQNEAQ (reference sequence). Trimming took 2 bases from V and 6 from J, leaving 19 bases between them. CDR3 sequence (DNA): TGTGCCAGCAGCTTAAGGTTTGTCCGGGGGGAAGCTGAAGCTTTCTTT. It codes for CASSLRFVRGEAEAFF.

To note about this clonotype: A much larger clone sits a single nucleotide away, making a read error possible. The rearrangement links TRBV7-3 to TRBJ2-3, with 10 bases lining up with TRBD2. The CDR3 totals 16 residues. The germline V gene encodes CDR1 SGHTA and CDR2 FQGTGA. As DNA, the CDR3 is TGTGCCAGCGGCTTCGGACTAGCGGCAAGCACAGATACGCAGTATTTT. It is translated as CASGFGLAASTDTQYF.

In its sample, this clonotype was seen many times. The chain couples TRBV12-3 or TRBV12-4 to TRBJ1-3; D is undetermined. V lost 2 bases, J lost 11 bases, and 10 bases lay in between. The CDR3 totals 12 residues. The CDR3 reads CASSLQWFPIYF. Here the CDR3 DNA reads TGTGCCAGCAGTTTACAATGGTTTCCCATATATTTT.

CDR3 residues: CASSSDSRVVYEQFF. DNA of the CDR3: TGTGCCAGCAGTTCGGACAGTAGAGTGGTCTATGAGCAGTTCTTC. The chain employs TRBV6-2 or TRBV6-3 and TRBJ2-1; a possible D gene is TRBD1 (6 bases). The CDR3 has 15 amino acids. CDR1 and CDR2 (germline): MNHEY, SVGEGT. Trimming removed 4 bases from V and 8 bases from J, with 18 bases in between.

This clonotype was counted between two and nine times. V and J are TRBV18 and TRBJ1-1; D ambiguous. Per the germline V gene, CDR1 is KGHSH and CDR2 is LQKENI. V was shortened by 5 bases and J by 1 base, with 14 bases between the two germline ends. This CDR3 has 15 amino acids. The CDR3 DNA reads as TGTGCCAGCTCAAAAGTGGGTCAGGAGAACACTGAAGCTTTCTTT. Residues: CASSKVGQENTEAFF.

This clonotype was seen a single time. Being one base from a much bigger clone, this may be a read error. J is TRBJ2-1 and V is TRBV10-3; D possibly uses TRBD1 or TRBD2 (5 bases each). Trimming cost V 4 bases and J 13 bases, with 17 bases left between them. From germline, CDR1 is ENHRY and CDR2 SYGVKD. The CDR3 is 13 residues long. The CDR3 spells CAISGLQGETQFF. The CDR3 DNA reads TGTGCCATCAGTGGTCTCCAGGGAGAGACCCAGTTCTTC.

This clonotype was picked up one time. This chain connects TRBV2 to TRBJ1-1, with D possibly TRBD1 on 6 matching bases. The CDR3 totals 14 residues. Germline CDR1 SNHLY, CDR2 FYNNEI. With 3 bases removed from V and 6 bases from J, the gap between germline ends came to 14 bases. The CDR3 DNA is TGTGCCAGCAGTGACCGAGGGGGAAGGGCTGAAGCTTTCTTT. Its translation is CASSDRGGRAEAFF.

The chain has TRBV6-6 and TRBJ1-2, with D unclear. The V and J ends lost 7 bases and 2 bases respectively, with 11 bases between them. The CDR3 is 13 residues long. The germline V gene has CDR1 MNHNY and CDR2 SVGAGI (reference sequence). The CDR3 spells CASTTSGNYGYTF. For the CDR3, the DNA is TGTGCCAGCACCACCTCGGGGAACTATGGCTACACCTTC.

V is TRBV27 and J is TRBJ2-7; D not resolved. Germline V gene lookup returns CDR1 MNHEY and CDR2 SMNVEV (reference sequence). The V and J ends lost 4 bases and 4 bases respectively, with 23 bases between them. This CDR3 has 17 residues. The CDR3 sequence: CASSSRHQSPDLYEQYF. The CDR3 nucleotides read TGTGCCAGCAGTTCTCGACACCAATCTCCAGATTTGTACGAGCAGTACTTC.